The 27 T cell receptor beta chains below were found in one sample sequenced in a study of Ad26.COV2.S vaccination and SARS-CoV-2 variants. Assay: immunoSEQ multiplex PCR; the TCRdb copy retains only in-frame clones and omits some. The data show hundreds of thousands of clones, with 89% seen just once and approximately 2.5% held by the top ten. Documented treatment: some 19 received Ad26.COV2.S at low or high dose, single or two shots; several received placebo; per-sample allocation not given. Sampling was performed 63 days after the first vaccine or placebo injection. This material consisted of peripheral blood, taken in a trial of Ad26.COV2.S vaccine versus placebo. The receptors stem from a person between 18 and 59 years old who received the Ad26.COV2.S COVID-19 vaccine or a placebo.

The gene calls are TRBV9 and TRBJ2-5; the match to TRBD2 covers 7 bases. The V segment lost 0 bases and the J segment 4 bases; nucleotides outside the gene matches: 3. The length of the CDR3 is 14 residues. Germline V gene sequence: CDR1 SGDLS, CDR2 YYNGEE. Here the CDR3 DNA reads TGTGCCAGCAGCGTAGGGTTAGCGGGAGAGACCCAGTACTTC. Encoded protein: CASSVGLAGETQYF.

This clone is a singleton in its sample. The chain combines TRBV7-9 with TRBJ1-3; D gene uncertain. This CDR3 comprises 11 residues. The V gene lost 3 bases and the J gene lost 11 bases, with 8 bases spanning the gap. The germline V gene encodes CDR1 SEHNR and CDR2 FQNEAQ (reference sequence). The CDR3 loop is CASSLLTAIYF. The DNA for the CDR3 is TGTGCCAGCAGCTTGCTAACCGCCATATATTTT.

As concerns this clone: The junction shows a germline mismatch at one end, possibly a read error. The V gene is TRBV19, the J gene TRBJ1-4; 7 bases align to TRBD1. The CDR3 spans 14 residues. CDR1 LNHDA and CDR2 SQIVND come from the germline V gene (reference sequence). CDR3 sequence reads: CVSRDSPRLGQLFF. As DNA, the CDR3 is TGTGTCAGTAGGGACAGCCCCCGTCTCGGGCAACTGTTTTTT.

The chain employs TRBV11-1 and TRBJ2-7; D not resolved. Per germline, CDR1 SGHAT and CDR2 FQDESV (reference sequence). The CDR3 sequence is 13 residues long. Trimming pared 5 bases from V and 0 bases from J, leaving 8 bases between. The CDR3 nucleotides are TGTGCCAGCAGCATATACGCCTCCTACGAGCAGTACTTC. This codes for CASSIYASYEQYF.

The chain carries TRBV7-9 and TRBJ2-1; D not resolved. From germline, CDR1 is SEHNR and CDR2 FQNEAQ (reference sequence). V gave up 3 bases and J gave up 0 bases, with 6 bases separating them. The CDR3 loop spans 14 amino acids. CDR3 region: CASSFLSSYNEQFF. CDR3 nucleotides: TGTGCCAGCAGCTTTTTAAGCTCCTACAATGAGCAGTTCTTC.

This chain uses TRBV9 with TRBJ1-2; D call uncertain. Per germline, CDR1 SGDLS and CDR2 YYNGEE. The V and J ends lost 0 bases and 7 bases respectively, with 7 bases between them. The CDR3 contains 12 residues. CDR3 sequence reads: CASSVDGLGYTF. The CDR3 DNA reads as TGTGCCAGCAGCGTAGATGGGCTTGGCTACACCTTC. Drawing the rest from reference TRBV9 and TRBJ1-2, the complete variable domain is DSGVTQTPKHLITATGQRVTLRCSPRSGDLSVYWYQQSLDQGLQFLIQYYNGEERAKGNILERFSAQQFPDLHSELNLSSLELGDSALYFCASSVDGLGYTFGSGTRLTVV.

The gene calls are TRBV15 and TRBJ2-2; no clear D gene. The length of the CDR3 is 12 residues. The germline CDR1 and CDR2 sequences are LNHNV and YYDKDF (reference sequence). V shed 4 bases and J shed 12 bases, with 12 bases lying between them. This chain's CDR3 is CATSTLGRQLFF. The CDR3 DNA reads as TGTGCCACCAGCACCCTAGGCAGGCAGCTGTTTTTT. The complete variable domain, with remaining parts taken from reference TRBV15 and TRBJ2-2, reads DAMVIQNPRYQVTQFGKPVTLSCSQTLNHNVMYWYQQKSSQAPKLLFHYYDKDFNNEADTPDNFQSRRPNTSFCFLDIRSPGLGDTAMYLCATSTLGRQLFFGEGSRLTVL.

The chain carries TRBV5-1 and TRBJ1-1; D is perhaps TRBD1 (5 bases). Germline V gene sequence: CDR1 SGHRS, CDR2 YFSETQ. Trimming shortened V by 4 bases and J by 2 bases, and 12 bases separated the two germline ends. The CDR3 loop spans 14 amino acids. CDR3 sequence reads: CASSPGTINTEAFF. CDR3 nucleotide sequence: TGCGCCAGCAGCCCCGGGACCATTAACACTGAAGCTTTCTTT.

This chain links TRBV7-9 with TRBJ2-7; 9 bases match TRBD2. Germline V lookup: CDR1 SEHNR, CDR2 FQNEAQ (reference sequence). V trimming: 2 bases; J trimming: 5 bases; junction bases outside the gene matches: 7. The CDR3 loop spans 15 amino acids. The CDR3 nucleotides are TGTGCCAGCAGCTTACGACTAGCGGCTTTCGACGAGCAGTACGTC. Its translation is CASSLRLAAFDEQYV.

This rearrangement joins TRBV5-1 to TRBJ2-2; the match to TRBD2 covers 13 bases. Germline V gene lookup returns CDR1 SGHRS and CDR2 YFSETQ. CDR3 length: 17 residues. V was clipped by 4 bases and J by 2 bases; unmatched bases: 5. CDR3 coding DNA: TGCGCCAGCAGCCGGGGACTAGCGGGGCTAAACACCGGGGAGCTGTTTTTT. Residues: CASSRGLAGLNTGELFF.

The chain carries TRBV11-3 and TRBJ2-7, with D possibly TRBD2 on 5 matching bases. The CDR3 consists of 13 residues. Germline V gene lookup returns CDR1 SGHNT and CDR2 YENEEA. Trimming shortened V by 3 bases and J by 3 bases, and 9 bases separated the two germline ends. DNA of the CDR3: TGTGCCAGCAGCTTGGGAGTCTTCTACGAGCAGTACGTC. This codes for CASSLGVFYEQYV.

The rearrangement joins TRBV28 to TRBJ1-2; D not certain. CDR3 size: 12 residues. Germline V CDR1 and CDR2: MDHEN, SYDVKM. V was clipped by 8 bases and J by 4 bases, with 11 bases between them. CDR3 coding DNA: TGTGCCAGCGCGGAGGTAGGCTATGGCTACACCTTC. This encodes CASAEVGYGYTF.

Of note for this clone: Other DNA sequences in the sample encode the same CDR3. The rearrangement uses TRBV12-3 or TRBV12-4 and TRBJ1-4, with unresolved D. This CDR3 spans 11 amino acids. V lost 3 bases to trimming and J lost 7 bases, with 3 bases between them. The CDR3 is CASSFGEKLFF. The CDR3 DNA follows: TGTGCCAGCAGTTTCGGTGAAAAACTGTTTTTT.

The CDR3 DNA follows: TGTGCCAGCAGCCGACGACTAGCGGGGATTGCGGATACGCAGTATTTT. Its translation: CASSRRLAGIADTQYF. This chain connects TRBV3-1 (or the pseudogene TRBV3-2) to TRBJ2-3, with 11 bases fitting TRBD2. This CDR3 is 16 amino acids long. Germline V gene data show CDR1 as LGHDT and CDR2 as YNNKEL (reference sequence). J was trimmed by 6 bases and V by 4 bases; bases with no gene match: 9.

The genes are TRBV9 and TRBJ2-3; either TRBD1 or TRBD2 may supply D (5 bases each). The CDR3 loop spans 16 amino acids. Germline V gene sequence: CDR1 SGDLS, CDR2 YYNGEE. V was cut by 3 bases and J by 8 bases, with 22 bases left in between. The CDR3 nucleotides are TGTGCCAGCAGCGCTCCATTGGGACCCCATTCTGGTACGCAGTATTTT. Translated: CASSAPLGPHSGTQYF.

This clone was seen only once. The chain uses TRBV10-3 and TRBJ2-1; 15 bases are shared with TRBD2. Germline V gene sequence: CDR1 ENHRY, CDR2 SYGVKD. The CDR3 sequence is 17 residues long. V trimming: 10 bases; J trimming: 8 bases; junction bases outside the gene matches: 15. The CDR3 DNA follows: TGTGCCAGTTCGCCGGGACTAGCGGGAGGTTCTTTGCATGAGCAGTTCTTC. This gives the protein CASSPGLAGGSLHEQFF.

The CDR3 reads CASSLGGIDTGELFF. In DNA, the CDR3 is TGTGCCAGCAGCTTAGGCGGGATAGACACCGGGGAGCTGTTTTTT. This chain links TRBV11-2 with TRBJ2-2; TRBD2 is a possible D gene (6 bases). Trimming removed 1 base from V and 3 bases from J, with 9 bases in between. The CDR3 is made up of 15 amino acids. Germline V gene data show CDR1 as SGHAT and CDR2 as FQNNGV. The full variable domain, with the rest looked up from reference TRBV11-2 and TRBJ2-2, is EAGVAQSPRYKIIEKRQSVAFWCNPISGHATLYWYQQILGQGPKLLIQFQNNGVVDDSQLPKDRFSAERLKGVDSTLKIQPAKLEDSAVYLCASSLGGIDTGELFFGEGSRLTVL.

CDR3 protein: CASSPGQGDTGELFF. CDR3 bases: TGTGCCAGCTCACCGGGACAGGGGGACACCGGGGAGCTGTTTTTT. J is TRBJ2-2 and V is TRBV18, with TRBD1 identical over 11 bases. V was pared by 3 bases and J by 3 bases, with 0 bases of the junction left unmatched. The CDR3 has 15 amino acids. Germline V gene lookup returns CDR1 KGHSH and CDR2 LQKENI.

J is TRBJ2-1 and V is TRBV4-2, with 10 positions matching TRBD2. V dropped 0 bases and J dropped 12; count of bases not matched to a gene: 11. This CDR3 region has 16 residues. The germline V gene has CDR1 LGHNA and CDR2 YNFKEQ. The CDR3 nucleotides read TGTGCCAGCAGCCAAGAGTGGCTAGCGGGAGTGCTGCCGCAGTTCTTC. Translated, it gives CASSQEWLAGVLPQFF.

The chain has TRBV4-3 and TRBJ2-2; D is ambiguous. The CDR3 covers 17 residues. V lost 1 base and J 5 bases, leaving 17 bases between the germline ends. CDR1 and CDR2 (germline): LGHNA, YSLEER. CDR3 amino acids: CASSQVFATAWTGELFF. CDR3 DNA: TGCGCCAGCAGCCAAGTATTCGCTACGGCATGGACCGGGGAGCTGTTTTTT.

The CDR3 region is CASSFGYNGYTF. The CDR3 nucleotides are TGTGCCAGCAGCTTTGGGTATAATGGCTACACCTTC. V usage is TRBV5-6 and J usage is TRBJ1-2; unclear D gene. The CDR3 runs to 12 residues. V was trimmed by 2 bases and J by 6 bases, leaving 8 bases between them. Germline CDR1 SGHDT, CDR2 YYEEEE.

This chain uses TRBV28 with TRBJ1-2; 8 positions agree with TRBD1. CDR1 is MDHEN, CDR2 SYDVKM, per germline. CDR3 size: 13 residues. With V trimmed by 10 bases and J by 5 bases, 9 bases remained unmatched. The CDR3 sequence is CATSPQGAYGYTF. In DNA, the CDR3 is TGTGCCACCTCCCCCCAGGGGGCTTATGGCTACACCTTC.

This rearrangement joins TRBV18 to TRBJ1-1; D may be TRBD1 (5 bases). Germline CDR1 and CDR2: KGHSH and LQKENI. Trimming took off 3 bases at V and 2 bases at J, with 16 bases between the two ends. This CDR3 region has 16 residues. In nucleotides, the CDR3 is TGTGCCAGCTCACCTAATCGACAGATTCTAAACACTGAAGCTTTCTTT. This sequence encodes CASSPNRQILNTEAFF. Drawing the rest from reference TRBV18 and TRBJ1-1, the complete variable domain is NAGVMQNPRHLVRRRGQEARLRCSPMKGHSHVYWYRQLPEEGLKFMVYLQKENIIDESGMPKERFSAEFPKEGPSILRIQQVVRGDSAAYFCASSPNRQILNTEAFFGQGTRLTVV.

This clone has just one count. The rearrangement links TRBV4-3 to TRBJ1-2, with 9 nucleotides matching TRBD1. The CDR3 spans 16 residues. V gave up 1 base and J gave up 7 bases; unmatched junction bases: 10. Per germline, CDR1 LGHNA and CDR2 YSLEER. The CDR3 bases are TGCGCCAGCAGCCAAGTCCGGACAGGGGCCTGGTTTGGCTACACCTTC. This gives the protein CASSQVRTGAWFGYTF.

CDR3 DNA: TGCGCCAGCAGCCAAGTACCGGGACAGGGCTCAACTAATGAAAAACTGTTTTTT. As protein: CASSQVPGQGSTNEKLFF. This sequence joins TRBV4-3 and TRBJ1-4, with 9 bases aligning to TRBD1. The CDR3 sequence is 18 residues long. V shed 1 base and J 0 bases; nucleotides not matched to a gene: 6. The germline V gene has CDR1 LGHNA and CDR2 YSLEER.

This clone showed up just a few times. The rearrangement links TRBV4-1 to TRBJ1-5, with D tentatively TRBD1 (5 bases). Trimming cost V 1 base and J 1 base, with 11 bases left between them. The CDR3 consists of 16 residues. Germline V gene lookup returns CDR1 MGHRA and CDR2 YSYEKL. The CDR3 region has the DNA TGCGCCAGCAGCCAAGGAACGGGACCCAGCAATCAGCCCCAGCATTTT. Its translation is CASSQGTGPSNQPQHF.

Comment on this clone: The CDR3 does not close with the conserved phenylalanine or tryptophan, likely indicating a read error. It is unclear where the CDR3 begins or ends on the DNA, so no DNA is shown, and the CDR3 is as TCRdb lists it. The chain has TRBV10-1 and TRBJ1-4. Germline V gene data show CDR1 as WNHNN and CDR2 as SYGVQD (reference sequence). The CDR3 is made up of 9 amino acids, end residues included. The CDR3 sequence: CASSIGPSR.